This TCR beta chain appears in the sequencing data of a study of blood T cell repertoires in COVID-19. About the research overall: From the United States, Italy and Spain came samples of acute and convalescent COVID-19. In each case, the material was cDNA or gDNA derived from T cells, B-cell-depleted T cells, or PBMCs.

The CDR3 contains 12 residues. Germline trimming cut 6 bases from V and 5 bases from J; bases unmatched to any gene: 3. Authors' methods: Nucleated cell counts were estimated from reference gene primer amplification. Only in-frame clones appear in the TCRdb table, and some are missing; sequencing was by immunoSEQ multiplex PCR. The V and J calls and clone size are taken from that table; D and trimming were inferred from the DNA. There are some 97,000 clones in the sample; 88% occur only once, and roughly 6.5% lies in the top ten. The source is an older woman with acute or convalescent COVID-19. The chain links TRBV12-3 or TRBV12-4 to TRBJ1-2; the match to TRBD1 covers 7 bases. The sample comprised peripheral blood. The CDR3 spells CASSLTGYGYTF. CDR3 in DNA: TGTGCCAGCAGCCTGACAGGGTATGGCTACACCTTC.